This T cell receptor (beta chain) was identified during a study of cytomegalovirus exposure and HLA in healthy donors. At the level of the study: Of about 400 genotyped donors, about 80% clustered with self-reported Caucasian donors. The study, taken as a whole, reports: Rarity marked most TCR sequences, yet some public TCRs occurred in many donors. Donors were assumed by presence/absence analyses to have roughly uniform sequencing depth.

The germline CDR1 and CDR2 sequences are SGHTA and FQGNSA. The CDR3 contains 15 residues. Deletions cut 5 bases from V and 0 bases from J, with 11 bases between. With 60 Vbeta and 13 Jbeta primers, the PCR was carried out. TCRdb's copy holds only in-frame clones and misses some; the assay was immunoSEQ multiplex PCR. Of 40,000 or so clones listed, approximately 80% are singletons. About this clone: Antigen: not known.

The J gene is TRBJ2-1, the V gene TRBV7-2; TRBD2 might be the D (6 bases). The receptor was derived from a young man in good health and CMV-seronegative. Sequencing was done on a sample of PBMCs. CDR3 residues: CASSQGLSSYNEQFF. The CDR3 DNA follows: TGTGCCAGCAGCCAGGGACTGAGCTCCTACAATGAGCAGTTCTTC. The whole variable domain, remainder taken from reference TRBV7-2 and TRBJ2-1, is GAGVSQSPSNKVTEKGKDVELRCDPISGHTALYWYRQSLGQGLEFLIYFQGNSAPDKSGLPSDRFSAERTGGSVSTLTIQRTQQEDSAVYLCASSQGLSSYNEQFFGPGTRLTVL.